The present T cell receptor (beta chain) was sequenced within a study of regulatory T cells in long-lasting Graves disease. Study-wide context: Persistence in Graves' disease denoted antithyroid drug use beyond 5 years alongside positive TSH receptor antibodies.

Combining iRepertoire HTBI primers with Arm-PCR of CDR3 regions, the authors built TCR beta libraries. TCRdb called the multiplex PCR reads again in MiXCR, with one record for every CDR3 protein. Of some 470,000 distinct CDR3 sequences listed, about a fifth are singletons. About this clonotype: The antigen is undetermined.

This sample's time point: persistent/refractory GD, antithyroid drugs over 5 years with positive TRAb. After RNA was extracted from PBMCs, the TCR library was made from it. The V segment lost 0 bases and the J segment 2 bases; nucleotides outside the gene matches: 9. Germline CDR1 and CDR2: LGHNA and YSLEER. The CDR3 covers 18 residues. Study results and caveats: Persistent Graves' patients possessed reduced TCR diversity relative to recently diagnosed ones. TRBV28, TRBJ1-2 and TRBJ2-5 were segments that persistent disease favored.

The source material was peripheral blood mononuclear cells (PBMCs), sampled when the disease was refractory, from a patient treated with antithyroid drugs. The chain carries TRBV4-3 and TRBJ2-7; 11 bases are shared with TRBD2. This TCR came from a female donor with Graves disease. CDR3 coding DNA: TGCGCCAGCAGCCAAGATGTTTCTAGCGGGAGGACTACCTACGAGCAGTACTTC. It codes for CASSQDVSSGRTTYEQYF.